The 24 T cell receptor beta chains given below trace back to one sample, sequenced in a study of shared clonotypes between healthy human individuals. Profiled with immunoSEQ multiplex PCR; TCRdb holds only in-frame clones, not every one. The sample lists a few million clones, 93% seen once, with about 0.39% in the top ten. Material for sequencing was naive CD4+ T cells from PBMCs. Regarding subset: CD45RA+ positively selected. These receptors were obtained from a man between 18 and 29 years old in good health. Some clones in this sample may be carry-over from other donors' samples.

The CDR3 nucleotides read TGCGCCAGCAGCCACCCTCCGGGGGCAGGACCTCCGGCACCCCAGTTCTTC. It yields the protein CASSHPPGAGPPAPQFF. The genes are TRBV4-3 and TRBJ2-1; D might be TRBD1 or TRBD2, each matching 6 bases. CDR1 and CDR2 (germline): LGHNA, YSLEER. This CDR3 is built from 17 residues. With 3 bases removed from V and 13 bases from J, the gap between germline ends came to 28 bases.

CDR3 coding DNA: TGTGCCAGCAGCAGAGGACAGAGATTCAATCAGCCCCAGCATTTT. This encodes CASSRGQRFNQPQHF. The chain has TRBV21-1 and TRBJ1-5; the table's D call, TRBD1, has no DNA check behind it. TRBV21-1 is annotated as a pseudogene. There are 15 residues in the CDR3.

The chain recombines TRBV11-2 with TRBJ2-1; 13 bases map to TRBD2. This CDR3 comprises 16 residues. CDR1 is SGHAT, CDR2 FQNNGV, per germline. The ends lost 4 bases at V and 8 bases at J; junction bases unmatched: 8. The CDR3 loop reads CASSSNPGLAGHEQFF. CDR3 coding DNA: TGTGCCAGCAGCTCAAACCCGGGACTAGCGGGACATGAGCAGTTCTTC.

This clone was seen only once. J is TRBJ2-3 and V is TRBV10-3, with a weak D call TRBD2 (6 bases). Germline assignment: CDR1 ENHRY and CDR2 SYGVKD. The CDR3 spans 13 residues. Trimming removed 2 bases from V and 8 bases from J, with 11 bases in between. CDR3 in amino acids: CAISERDGGTQYF. The CDR3, as DNA: TGTGCCATCAGTGAGAGGGACGGGGGTACGCAGTATTTT.

This chain links TRBV30 with TRBJ2-7; 10 bases line up with TRBD2. This CDR3 is built from 16 residues. In germline, CDR1 is GTSNPN, CDR2 SVGIG (reference sequence). The ends lost 1 base at V and 2 bases at J; junction bases unmatched: 8. CDR3 amino acids: CAWSAPGLARTYEQYF. In DNA, the CDR3 is TGTGCCTGGAGTGCCCCGGGACTAGCGCGTACCTACGAGCAGTACTTC.

This chain links TRBV7-3 with TRBJ2-1; 9 positions match TRBD2. This CDR3 is 14 amino acids long. J lost 10 bases, V lost 5 bases, and 9 bases had no gene match. CDR1 is SGHTA and CDR2 is FQGTGA in the germline V gene. The CDR3 loop is CASSPGLAPPEQFF. The CDR3 nucleotides read TGTGCCAGCAGCCCCGGACTAGCGCCCCCCGAGCAGTTCTTC.

The chain has TRBV28 and TRBJ2-7; 8 bases are a match to TRBD1. This CDR3 spans 14 amino acids. CDR1 is MDHEN and CDR2 is SYDVKM in the germline V gene. V was clipped by 5 bases and J by 2 bases; unmatched bases: 5. CDR3 DNA: TGTGCCAGCAGTGGTGACAGGGGTACCTACGAGCAGTACTTC. It codes for CASSGDRGTYEQYF.

V is TRBV19 and J is TRBJ2-1, with TRBD2 as a possible D gene (5 bases). Germline CDR1 reads LNHDA; CDR2 reads SQIVND (reference sequence). Trimming left V 4 bases short and J 2 bases short, with 12 bases between. This CDR3 has 15 amino acids. CDR3 in DNA: TGTGCCAGTAGTAAGGACTTCCCCACCTACAATGAGCAGTTCTTC. As protein: CASSKDFPTYNEQFF.

The count of this clone is one. This chain uses TRBV7-2 with TRBJ2-1; 12 bases are a match to TRBD2. With 0 bases clipped from V and 7 bases from J, the junction kept 4 bases outside the gene matches. The CDR3 runs to 16 residues. CDR1 and CDR2 (germline): SGHTA, FQGNSA. DNA for the CDR3: TGTGCCAGCAGCTTAGCACTAGCGGGAGGCGTTAATGAGCAGTTCTTC. It is translated as CASSLALAGGVNEQFF. Full variable domain (rest looked up from reference TRBV7-2 and TRBJ2-1): GAGVSQSPSNKVTEKGKDVELRCDPISGHTALYWYRQSLGQGLEFLIYFQGNSAPDKSGLPSDRFSAERTGGSVSTLTIQRTQQEDSAVYLCASSLALAGGVNEQFFGPGTRLTVL.

The V call is TRBV28, the J call TRBJ2-5; possible D gene TRBD2, 5 bases. The CDR3 runs to 15 residues. CDR1 is MDHEN, CDR2 SYDVKM, per germline. The V and J ends lost 4 bases and 5 bases respectively, with 17 bases between them. This CDR3 is CASSYGGSTGETQYF. The CDR3 coding sequence is TGTGCCAGCAGTTACGGAGGATCCACGGGGGAGACCCAGTACTTC.

V is TRBV5-1 and J is TRBJ2-7; the D gene is possibly TRBD2 (6 bases). Deletions cut 0 bases from V and 9 bases from J, with 16 bases between. This CDR3 is 14 amino acids long. From germline, CDR1 is SGHRS and CDR2 YFSETQ. CDR3 amino acids: CASSLEPGAPRQYF. In nucleotides, the CDR3 is TGCGCCAGCAGCTTGGAACCGGGAGCCCCCCGGCAGTACTTC. Complete variable domain (other parts from reference TRBV5-1 and TRBJ2-7): KAGVTQTPRYLIKTRGQQVTLSCSPISGHRSVSWYQQTPGQGLQFLFEYFSETQRNKGNFPGRFSGRQFSNSRSEMNVSTLELGDSALYLCASSLEPGAPRQYFGPGTRLTVT.

The chain carries TRBV11-2 and TRBJ2-5; TRBD2 aligns across 11 bases. The germline V gene has CDR1 SGHAT and CDR2 FQNNGV. CDR3 size: 12 residues. Here the CDR3 DNA reads TGTTCCACTAGCGGGAGTTCAGAGACCCAGTACTTC. Translation: CSTSGSSETQYF.

The gene calls are TRBV5-3 and TRBJ2-1, with D perhaps being TRBD1 or TRBD2 (5 bases each). TRBV5-3 is an ORF, with its function uncertain. CDR3 length: 21 amino acids. Deletions cut 1 base from V and 0 bases from J, with 26 bases between. The CDR3 sequence: CARSLIPIRPRDHYSYNEQFF. CDR3 in DNA: TGTGCCAGAAGCTTGATCCCGATCCGGCCTCGGGACCATTACTCCTACAATGAGCAGTTCTTC.

Only a few counts were recorded for this clone. The CDR3 region is CASSEQGANYEQYF. The CDR3 DNA follows: TGTGCCAGCAGTGAACAGGGGGCGAACTACGAGCAGTACTTC. The chain is built from TRBV2 and TRBJ2-7, with 8 bases matching TRBD1. Trimming at V came to 2 bases and at J to 3 bases, leaving 3 bases not matched to a gene. The CDR3 has 14 residues. The germline V gene has CDR1 SNHLY and CDR2 FYNNEI.

The chain combines TRBV6-5 with TRBJ1-2; D may be TRBD1 (6 bases). The CDR3 has 14 amino acids. The V end was cut by 2 bases, the J end by 2 bases, with 9 bases between. CDR1 is MNHEY and CDR2 is SVGAGI in the germline V gene. CDR3 loop: CASSYRGLNYGYTF. The CDR3 DNA reads as TGTGCCAGCAGTTACCGGGGGCTAAACTATGGCTACACCTTC.

The chain is built from TRBV5-4 and TRBJ2-7; D ambiguous. Germline V gene lookup returns CDR1 SGHNT and CDR2 YYREEE (reference sequence). V was shortened by 4 bases and J by 3 bases, with 11 bases between the two germline ends. The CDR3 spans 13 residues. CDR3 sequence: CASSARPNYEQYF. The CDR3 nucleotides are TGTGCCAGCAGCGCACGTCCGAACTACGAGCAGTACTTC.

This rearrangement joins TRBV6-5 to TRBJ2-2; D gene ambiguous. Trimming took off 5 bases at V and 2 bases at J, with 12 bases between the two ends. The germline V gene encodes CDR1 MNHEY and CDR2 SVGAGI. The length of the CDR3 is 15 residues. In nucleotides, the CDR3 is TGTGCCAGCAGTCCCGACGGCCTCAACACCGGGGAGCTGTTTTTT. Protein: CASSPDGLNTGELFF.

Details on this clone: Within the sample, other DNA sequences also encode this same CDR3. This chain uses TRBV5-1 with TRBJ2-2; no clear D gene. V was cut by 0 bases and J by 2 bases, with 8 bases left in between. This CDR3 has 15 residues. Germline V gene sequence: CDR1 SGHRS, CDR2 YFSETQ. CDR3 sequence: CASSLDRVNTGELFF. The CDR3 region has the DNA TGCGCCAGCAGCTTGGACAGAGTAAACACCGGGGAGCTGTTTTTT.

This chain connects TRBV7-6 to TRBJ2-1; the D is unclear. V lost 5 bases to trimming and J lost 6 bases, with 14 bases between them. This CDR3 comprises 14 residues. CDR1 is SGHVS, CDR2 FNYEAQ, per germline. The CDR3 nucleotides are TGTGCCAGCAGCACCAGGTCCTTCCCCAATGAGCAGTTCTTC. It codes for CASSTRSFPNEQFF.

The V gene is TRBV21-1, the J gene TRBJ2-1; TRBD2 was called by the table and not checked on the DNA. TRBV21-1 counts as a pseudogene. The CDR3 loop spans 16 amino acids. CDR3 DNA: TGTGCCAGCAGCAAAAGGCGAGCGGGAGTAAAGAATGAGCAGTTCTTC. It is translated as CASSKRRAGVKNEQFF.

The chain combines TRBV5-4 with TRBJ2-7; 16 bases line up with TRBD2. The CDR3 consists of 18 residues. V lost 0 bases to trimming and J lost 5 bases; unmatched junction nucleotides: 8. Germline CDR1 SGHNT, CDR2 YYREEE (reference sequence). The CDR3 reads CASSLGGTSGRVYDEQYF. CDR3 in DNA: TGTGCCAGCAGCTTGGGGGGGACTAGCGGGAGGGTGTATGACGAGCAGTACTTC.

The rearrangement uses TRBV28 and TRBJ1-5, with a tentative D call TRBD1 (5 bases). V was trimmed by 3 bases and J by 6 bases, leaving 12 bases between them. This CDR3 has 14 amino acids. Germline-derived CDR1 and CDR2 are MDHEN and SYDVKM. Here the CDR3 reads CASSFRRAGQPQHF. The CDR3 DNA follows: TGTGCCAGCAGTTTTCGCAGGGCTGGTCAGCCCCAGCATTTT.

The V and J genes are TRBV29-1 and TRBJ1-1; D uncertain. There are 13 residues in the CDR3. With 8 bases removed from V and 0 bases from J, the gap between germline ends came to 13 bases. In germline, CDR1 is SQVTM, CDR2 ANQGSEA. CDR3 residues: CSTQPALNTEAFF. The CDR3 coding sequence is TGCAGCACCCAGCCCGCCTTGAACACTGAAGCTTTCTTT.

V is TRBV5-1 and J is TRBJ2-7; TRBD1 matches at 11 bases. The CDR3 loop spans 16 amino acids. CDR1 is SGHRS, CDR2 YFSETQ, per germline. J gave up 6 bases and V 2 bases, and 10 bases lay outside the gene matches. Here the CDR3 reads CASSFLAGQGAGEQYF. The DNA for the CDR3 is TGCGCCAGCAGCTTTTTGGCCGGACAGGGGGCGGGCGAGCAGTACTTC.